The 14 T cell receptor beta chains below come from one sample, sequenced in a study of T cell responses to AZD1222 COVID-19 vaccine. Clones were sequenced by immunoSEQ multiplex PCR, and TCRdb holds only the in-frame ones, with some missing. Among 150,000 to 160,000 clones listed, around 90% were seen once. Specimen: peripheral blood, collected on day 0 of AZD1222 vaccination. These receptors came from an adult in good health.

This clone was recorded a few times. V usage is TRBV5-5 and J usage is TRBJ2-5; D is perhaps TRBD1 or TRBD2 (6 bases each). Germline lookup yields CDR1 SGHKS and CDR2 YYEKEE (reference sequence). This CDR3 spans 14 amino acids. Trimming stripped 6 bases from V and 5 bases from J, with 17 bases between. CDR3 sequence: CASTRVGGGETQYF. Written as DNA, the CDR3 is TGTGCCAGCACCCGCGTGGGGGGCGGGGAGACCCAGTACTTC.

In DNA form, the CDR3 reads TGTGCCAGCAGCTTAGTCCAAGGGGGGGAAAAACTGTTTTTT. This gives the protein CASSLVQGGEKLFF. This chain connects TRBV7-9 to TRBJ1-4; D may be TRBD1 (6 bases). Germline V gives CDR1 SEHNR, CDR2 FQNEAQ (reference sequence). The CDR3 runs to 14 residues. Trimming cost V 1 base and J 8 bases, with 11 bases left between them.

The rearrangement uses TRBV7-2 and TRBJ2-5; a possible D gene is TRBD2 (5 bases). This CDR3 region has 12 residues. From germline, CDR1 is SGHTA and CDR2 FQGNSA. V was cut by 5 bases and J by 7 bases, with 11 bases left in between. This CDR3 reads CASSRSVGTQYF. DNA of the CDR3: TGTGCCAGCAGCCGTAGCGTTGGGACCCAGTACTTC.

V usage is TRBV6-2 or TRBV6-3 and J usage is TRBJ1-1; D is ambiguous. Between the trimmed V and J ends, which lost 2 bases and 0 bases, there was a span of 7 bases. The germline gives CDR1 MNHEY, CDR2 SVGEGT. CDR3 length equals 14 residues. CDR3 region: CASSYRLLNTEAFF. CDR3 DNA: TGTGCCAGCAGTTACCGATTGCTGAACACTGAAGCTTTCTTT.

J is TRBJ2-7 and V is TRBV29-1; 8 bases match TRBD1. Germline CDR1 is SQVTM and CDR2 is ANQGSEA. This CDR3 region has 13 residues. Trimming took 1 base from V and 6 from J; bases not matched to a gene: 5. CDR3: CSVEGQGASEQYF. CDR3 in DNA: TGCAGCGTTGAAGGGCAGGGGGCTAGCGAGCAGTACTTC.

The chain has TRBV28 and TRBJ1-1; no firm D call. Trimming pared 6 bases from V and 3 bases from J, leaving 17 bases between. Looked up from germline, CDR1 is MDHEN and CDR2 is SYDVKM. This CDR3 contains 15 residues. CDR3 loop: CASSSLVEVHTEAFF. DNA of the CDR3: TGTGCCAGCAGCTCCCTAGTGGAGGTTCACACTGAAGCTTTCTTT.

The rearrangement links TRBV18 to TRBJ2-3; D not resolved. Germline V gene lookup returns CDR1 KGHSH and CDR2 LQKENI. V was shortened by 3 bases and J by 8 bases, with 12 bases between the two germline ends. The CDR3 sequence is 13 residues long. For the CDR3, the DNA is TGTGCCAGCTCACCTAAGGTTGAGGTTACGCAGTATTTT. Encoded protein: CASSPKVEVTQYF.

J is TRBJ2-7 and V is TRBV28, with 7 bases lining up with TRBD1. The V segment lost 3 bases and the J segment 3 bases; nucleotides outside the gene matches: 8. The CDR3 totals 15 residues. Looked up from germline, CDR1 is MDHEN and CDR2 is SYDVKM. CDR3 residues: CASSLSQGTNYEQYF. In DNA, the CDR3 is TGTGCCAGCAGTTTGTCACAGGGGACCAACTACGAGCAGTACTTC.

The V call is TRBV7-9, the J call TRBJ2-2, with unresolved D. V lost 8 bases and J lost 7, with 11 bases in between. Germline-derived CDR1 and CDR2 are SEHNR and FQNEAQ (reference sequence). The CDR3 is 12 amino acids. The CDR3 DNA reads TGTGCCAGCGCTTTAGTGGTCGGGGAGCTGTTTTTT. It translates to CASALVVGELFF.

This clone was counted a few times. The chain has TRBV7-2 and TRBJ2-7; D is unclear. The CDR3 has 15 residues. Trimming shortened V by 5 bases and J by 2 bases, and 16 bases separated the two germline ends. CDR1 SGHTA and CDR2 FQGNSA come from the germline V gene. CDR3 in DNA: TGTGCCAGCAGCCCCTCTATATTCTCTACCTACGAGCAGTACTTC. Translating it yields CASSPSIFSTYEQYF.

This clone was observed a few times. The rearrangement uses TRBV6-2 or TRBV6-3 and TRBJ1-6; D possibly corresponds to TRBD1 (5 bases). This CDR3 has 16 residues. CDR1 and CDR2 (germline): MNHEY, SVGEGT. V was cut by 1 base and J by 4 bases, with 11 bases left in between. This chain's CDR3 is CASSYLAAGYNSPLHF. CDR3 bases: TGTGCCAGCAGTTACTTGGCGGCAGGGTATAATTCACCCCTCCACTTT.

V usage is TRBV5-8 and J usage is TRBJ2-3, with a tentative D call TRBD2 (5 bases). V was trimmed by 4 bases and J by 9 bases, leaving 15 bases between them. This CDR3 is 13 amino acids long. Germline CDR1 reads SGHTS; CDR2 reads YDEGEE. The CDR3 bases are TGTGCCAGCAGCAGGCCCCAACTAGTAACGCAGTATTTT. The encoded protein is CASSRPQLVTQYF.

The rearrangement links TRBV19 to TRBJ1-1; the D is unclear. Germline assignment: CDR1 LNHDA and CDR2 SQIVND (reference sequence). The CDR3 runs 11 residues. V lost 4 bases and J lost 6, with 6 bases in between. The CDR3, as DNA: TGTGCCAGTAGTAGGGTCTCTGAAGCTTTCTTT. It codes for CASSRVSEAFF. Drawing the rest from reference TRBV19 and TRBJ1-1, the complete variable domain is DGGITQSPKYLFRKEGQNVTLSCEQNLNHDAMYWYRQDPGQGLRLIYYSQIVNDFQKGDIAEGYSVSREKKESFPLTVTSAQKNPTAFYLCASSRVSEAFFGQGTRLTVV.

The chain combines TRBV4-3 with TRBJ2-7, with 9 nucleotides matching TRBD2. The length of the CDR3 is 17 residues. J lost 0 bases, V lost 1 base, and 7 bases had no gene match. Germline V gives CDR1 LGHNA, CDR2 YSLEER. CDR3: CASSQVLAGGSSYEQYF. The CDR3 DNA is TGCGCCAGCAGCCAAGTACTAGCGGGTGGGTCCTCCTACGAGCAGTACTTC.